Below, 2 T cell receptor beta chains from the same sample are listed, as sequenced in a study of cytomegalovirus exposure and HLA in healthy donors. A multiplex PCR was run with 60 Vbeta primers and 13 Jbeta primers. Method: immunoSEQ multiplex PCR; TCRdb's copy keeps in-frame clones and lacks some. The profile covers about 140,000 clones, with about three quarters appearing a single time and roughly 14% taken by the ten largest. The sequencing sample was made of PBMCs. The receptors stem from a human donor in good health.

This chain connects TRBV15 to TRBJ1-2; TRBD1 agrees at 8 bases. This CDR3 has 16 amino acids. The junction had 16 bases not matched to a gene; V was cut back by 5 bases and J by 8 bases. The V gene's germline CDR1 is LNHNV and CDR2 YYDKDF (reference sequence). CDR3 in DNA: TGTGCCACCAGCGCACGCGCAGGGGGCGCAGTCGACGGCTACACCTTC. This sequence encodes CATSARAGGAVDGYTF. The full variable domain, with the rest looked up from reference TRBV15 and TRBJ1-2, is DAMVIQNPRYQVTQFGKPVTLSCSQTLNHNVMYWYQQKSSQAPKLLFHYYDKDFNNEADTPDNFQSRRPNTSFCFLDIRSPGLGDTAMYLCATSARAGGAVDGYTFGSGTRLTVV.

The CDR3 sequence is CASSEVSFSGNTIYF. CDR3 bases: TGTGCCAGCAGTGAAGTGAGTTTCTCTGGAAACACCATATATTTT. V usage is TRBV6-1 and J usage is TRBJ1-3; no clear D gene. The CDR3 consists of 15 residues. Germline-derived CDR1 and CDR2 are MNHNS and SASEGT. Trimming stripped 1 base from V and 0 bases from J, with 7 bases between.